These 25 T cell receptor beta chains came from one sample sequenced in a study of blood T cell repertoires in COVID-19. The assay was immunoSEQ multiplex PCR, and TCRdb's table has in-frame clones only and misses some. The sample consists of about 160,000 clones, approximately 85% of them appearing once. The sequencing sample was made of peripheral blood. Source of these receptors: a man aged 40-49 years with acute or convalescent COVID-19.

The chain recombines TRBV30 with TRBJ2-7, with D uncertain. The V gene lost 1 base and the J gene lost 2 bases, with 6 bases spanning the gap. Germline V gives CDR1 GTSNPN, CDR2 SVGIG (reference sequence). The CDR3 has 12 residues. CDR3 in amino acids: CAWSATPYEQYF. The CDR3 DNA reads TGTGCCTGGAGTGCCACTCCCTACGAGCAGTACTTC.

This sequence joins TRBV12-3 or TRBV12-4 and TRBJ2-7; maybe TRBD1 (5 bases). There are 13 residues in the CDR3. Trimming removed 1 base at V and 9 bases at J, with 13 bases between. The CDR3 nucleotides read TGTGCCAGCAGTTTAGACAGGTATTTTGGGCAGTACTTC. Its protein product is CASSLDRYFGQYF.

The chain links TRBV12-2 to TRBJ2-7; TRBD1, the table's D call, lacks a check against the DNA. TRBV12-2 is an annotated pseudogene. The CDR3 runs to 13 residues. The CDR3 loop is CASRSGQGYEQYF. The DNA for the CDR3 is TGTGCAAGTCGCTCGGGACAGGGCTACGAGCAGTACTTC.

CDR3 nucleotide sequence: TGTGCCACCCACCTTGGGGGACAGGGGGCGGGAGAGCTGTTTTTT. As protein: CATHLGGQGAGELFF. The chain uses TRBV11-2 and TRBJ2-2, with 12 positions matching TRBD1. The CDR3 is 15 residues long. CDR1 is SGHAT and CDR2 is FQNNGV in the germline V gene. The V gene end was trimmed by 10 bases and the J gene end by 11 bases; junction bases not matched to a gene: 14.

Here the CDR3 DNA reads TGTGCCAGCAGCAAATACAGACGGGGAAATAATTCACCCCTCCACTTT. Translated, it gives CASSKYRRGNNSPLHF. The rearrangement uses TRBV21-1 and TRBJ1-6. TRBV21-1 corresponds to a pseudogene. The length of the CDR3 is 16 residues.

This sequence joins TRBV6-5 and TRBJ2-3, with D perhaps matching TRBD2 (5 bases). Trimming pared 3 bases from V and 0 bases from J, leaving 13 bases between. Germline V gives CDR1 MNHEY, CDR2 SVGAGI. CDR3 length equals 16 residues. The CDR3 protein is CASSYGADTSTDTQYF. The CDR3 DNA reads TGTGCCAGCAGTTATGGAGCGGATACTAGCACAGATACGCAGTATTTT.

This clone came up once. The chain joins TRBV6-5 to TRBJ2-7; the D gene is possibly TRBD1 (6 bases). This CDR3 spans 15 amino acids. Trimming pared 6 bases from V and 3 bases from J, leaving 18 bases between. Looked up from germline, CDR1 is MNHEY and CDR2 is SVGAGI. For the CDR3, the DNA is TGTGCCAGCAGGGGAACAAAACAGGGTCACTACGAGCAGTACTTC. Translated, it gives CASRGTKQGHYEQYF.

With regard to this clone: Other DNA sequences within the sample encode an identical CDR3. The chain employs TRBV28 and TRBJ1-6; weak D call: TRBD1 (6 bases). This CDR3 has 15 amino acids. With 3 bases removed from V and 4 bases from J, the gap between germline ends came to 10 bases. Looked up from germline, CDR1 is MDHEN and CDR2 is SYDVKM. CDR3 bases: TGTGCCAGCAGTTTCCGGGGGGCTTATAATTCACCCCTCCACTTT. It translates to CASSFRGAYNSPLHF.

The chain recombines TRBV4-3 with TRBJ1-2; a possible D gene is TRBD1 (6 bases). Germline V lookup: CDR1 LGHNA, CDR2 YSLEER. The ends were cut back, 2 bases at V and 2 bases at J, with 15 bases in the middle. CDR3 length: 16 amino acids. The CDR3 spells CASSQSRDRLNYGYTF. In DNA form, the CDR3 reads TGCGCCAGCAGCCAATCCCGAGACAGGTTAAACTATGGCTACACCTTC.

The chain combines TRBV28 with TRBJ1-1; D is possibly TRBD1 (6 bases). V lost 1 base, J lost 0 bases, and 24 bases lay in between. CDR3 length: 20 amino acids. CDR1 is MDHEN, CDR2 SYDVKM, per germline. DNA of the CDR3: TGTGCCAGCAGTTTATCCTATTTGCCAGGGGAGAGCACTTTGAACACTGAAGCTTTCTTT. Translation gives CASSLSYLPGESTLNTEAFF.

The V and J genes are TRBV5-4 and TRBJ2-2; D remains ambiguous. Trimming cost V 2 bases and J 1 base, with 9 bases left between them. The CDR3 runs to 15 residues. Germline V gene data show CDR1 as SGHNT and CDR2 as YYREEE (reference sequence). CDR3 region: CASSFDGVNTGELFF. The CDR3, as DNA: TGTGCCAGCAGCTTCGATGGAGTGAACACCGGGGAGCTGTTTTTT.

J is TRBJ2-2 and V is TRBV30, with TRBD2 identical over 7 bases. J gave up 0 bases and V 0 bases, and 7 bases lay outside the gene matches. Germline V gives CDR1 GTSNPN, CDR2 SVGIG (reference sequence). The CDR3 is 17 amino acids. The CDR3 DNA follows: TGTGCCTGGAGTGTCTCGCGGGAGTCGTCGAACACCGGGGAGCTGTTTTTT. Amino acid sequence: CAWSVSRESSNTGELFF.

The rearrangement links TRBV7-8 to TRBJ2-3; D is unclear. Germline CDR1 reads SGHVS; CDR2 reads FQNEAQ. Trimming cost V 3 bases and J 4 bases, with 5 bases left between them. The CDR3 spans 12 residues. CDR3 in amino acids: CASSLNSDTQYF. The CDR3 DNA follows: TGTGCCAGCAGCTTGAACTCAGATACGCAGTATTTT.

The J gene is TRBJ1-1, the V gene TRBV7-2; the D is unclear. The CDR3 consists of 12 residues. Germline CDR1 reads SGHTA; CDR2 reads FQGNSA. Trimming stripped 5 bases from V and 3 bases from J, with 7 bases between. For the CDR3, the DNA is TGTGCCAGCAGCACTGCTTACACTGAAGCTTTCTTT. Residues: CASSTAYTEAFF.

The chain employs TRBV6-5 and TRBJ2-7, with TRBD1 identical over 7 bases. The CDR3 runs to 15 residues. Germline CDR1 and CDR2: MNHEY and SVGAGI. The junction had 12 bases not matched to a gene; V was cut back by 6 bases and J by 4 bases. The CDR3 protein is CASRPDLGTVYEQYF. CDR3 in DNA: TGTGCCAGCAGACCCGATCTCGGGACAGTATACGAGCAGTACTTC.

The chain employs TRBV30 and TRBJ1-2, with a tentative D call TRBD1 (5 bases). The CDR3 length is 15 residues. Germline V gene lookup returns CDR1 GTSNPN and CDR2 SVGIG (reference sequence). The V and J ends lost 0 bases and 4 bases respectively, with 15 bases between them. The DNA for the CDR3 is TGTGCCTGGAGTGTAACTTTGGGGCAGCTCTATGGCTACACCTTC. Protein: CAWSVTLGQLYGYTF.

The chain is built from TRBV6-5 and TRBJ1-2; D is undetermined. Germline V gives CDR1 MNHEY, CDR2 SVGAGI. V was cut by 2 bases and J by 8 bases, with 9 bases left in between. The CDR3 runs to 12 residues. The CDR3 bases are TGTGCCAGCAGTTACGAGGGCAGAGGCTACACCTTC. As protein: CASSYEGRGYTF.

The J gene is TRBJ2-7, the V gene TRBV5-5, with 9 bases fitting TRBD1. CDR1 is SGHKS, CDR2 YYEKEE, per germline (reference sequence). Germline trimming cut 4 bases from V and 0 bases from J; bases unmatched to any gene: 5. CDR3 length: 15 amino acids. The CDR3 DNA follows: TGTGCCAGCAGCCCGGGGACAGGGAGCTCCTACGAGCAGTACTTC. Residues: CASSPGTGSSYEQYF.

The V gene is TRBV19, the J gene TRBJ1-4; TRBD1 aligns across 7 bases. The CDR3 covers 15 residues. The V and J ends lost 5 bases and 2 bases, in that order; junction bases with no gene match: 5. Germline V gene lookup returns CDR1 LNHDA and CDR2 SQIVND (reference sequence). This CDR3 is CASSVQGRTNEKLFF. The DNA of the CDR3 is TGTGCCAGTAGTGTACAGGGGAGGACTAATGAAAAACTGTTTTTT.

The genes are TRBV30 and TRBJ2-1; 7 bases align to TRBD1. The germline CDR1 and CDR2 sequences are GTSNPN and SVGIG (reference sequence). The CDR3 runs 12 residues. V lost 3 bases and J lost 9; bases outside the gene matches: 5. CDR3 residues: CAWRPGGVEQFF. The CDR3 bases are TGTGCCTGGAGGCCAGGGGGAGTTGAGCAGTTCTTC.

This chain links TRBV29-1 with TRBJ2-3; TRBD1 aligns across 9 bases. There are 13 residues in the CDR3. The germline V gene has CDR1 SQVTM and CDR2 ANQGSEA. Trimming at V came to 5 bases and at J to 4 bases, leaving 4 bases not matched to a gene. For the CDR3, the DNA is TGCAGCGTTAAACAGGGGGCCGCAGATACGCAGTATTTT. As protein: CSVKQGAADTQYF.

The rearrangement uses TRBV29-1 and TRBJ1-1, with D hard to call. The V gene's germline CDR1 is SQVTM and CDR2 ANQGSEA. The germline V and J ends were trimmed by 5 bases and 2 bases, with 12 bases remaining between them. This CDR3 has 13 residues. The CDR3 sequence: CSVKQRFNTEAFF. The CDR3 coding sequence is TGCAGCGTTAAACAGAGATTTAACACTGAAGCTTTCTTT.

The CDR3 is CATSRDRGYNQPQHF. CDR3 coding DNA: TGTGCCACCAGCAGAGATAGGGGCTACAATCAGCCCCAGCATTTT. The chain is built from TRBV15 and TRBJ1-5; D may be TRBD1 (5 bases). This CDR3 is built from 15 residues. The V gene lost 0 bases and the J gene lost 3 bases, with 9 bases spanning the gap. Germline loops: CDR1 LNHNV, CDR2 YYDKDF (reference sequence).

CDR3 protein: CASRTEKNQPQHF. The CDR3 DNA reads TGTGCCAGCAGGACAGAGAAAAATCAGCCCCAGCATTTT. The chain is built from TRBV6-5 and TRBJ1-5; possibly TRBD1 for D (5 bases). The CDR3 runs to 13 residues. CDR1 is MNHEY and CDR2 is SVGAGI in the germline V gene. Trimming removed 6 bases at V and 4 bases at J, with 10 bases between.

The V gene is TRBV24-1, the J gene TRBJ2-2, with TRBD1 matching 10 bases. The CDR3 length is 17 residues. Germline V lookup: CDR1 KGHDR, CDR2 SFDVKD. V was clipped by 1 base and J by 5 bases; unmatched bases: 6. CDR3 loop: CATSDLRGTGATGELFF. For the CDR3, the DNA is TGTGCCACCAGTGATTTAAGGGGGACAGGGGCGACCGGGGAGCTGTTTTTT.